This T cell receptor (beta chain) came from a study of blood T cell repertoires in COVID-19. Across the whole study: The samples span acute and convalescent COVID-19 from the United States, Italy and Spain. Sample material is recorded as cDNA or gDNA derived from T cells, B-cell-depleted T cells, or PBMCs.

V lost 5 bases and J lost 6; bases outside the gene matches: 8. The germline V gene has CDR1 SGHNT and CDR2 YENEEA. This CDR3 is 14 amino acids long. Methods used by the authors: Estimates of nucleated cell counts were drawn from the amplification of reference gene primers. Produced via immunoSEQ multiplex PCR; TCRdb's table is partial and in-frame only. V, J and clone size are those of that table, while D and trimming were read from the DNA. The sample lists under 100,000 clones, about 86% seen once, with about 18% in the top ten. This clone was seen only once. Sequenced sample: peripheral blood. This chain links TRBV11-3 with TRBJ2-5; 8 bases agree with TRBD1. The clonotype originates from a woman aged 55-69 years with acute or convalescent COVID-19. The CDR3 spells CASSLRTGKQTQYF. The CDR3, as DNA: TGTGCCAGCAGCCTACGGACAGGGAAGCAGACCCAGTACTTC.